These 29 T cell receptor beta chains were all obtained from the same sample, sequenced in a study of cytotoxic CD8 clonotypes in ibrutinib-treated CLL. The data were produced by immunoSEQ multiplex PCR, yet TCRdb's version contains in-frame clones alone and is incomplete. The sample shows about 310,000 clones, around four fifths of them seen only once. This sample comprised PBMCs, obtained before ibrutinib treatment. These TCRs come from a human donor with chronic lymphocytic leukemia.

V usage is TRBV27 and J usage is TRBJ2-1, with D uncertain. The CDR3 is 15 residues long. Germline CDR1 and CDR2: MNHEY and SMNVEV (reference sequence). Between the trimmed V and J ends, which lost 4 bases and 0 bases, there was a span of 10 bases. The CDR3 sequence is CASSSLQSSYNEQFF. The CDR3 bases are TGTGCCAGCAGTTCACTCCAGAGCTCCTACAATGAGCAGTTCTTC.

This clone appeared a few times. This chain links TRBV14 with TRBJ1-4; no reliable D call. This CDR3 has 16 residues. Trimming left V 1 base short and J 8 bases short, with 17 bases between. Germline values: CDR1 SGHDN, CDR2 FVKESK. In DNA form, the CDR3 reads TGTGCCAGCAGCCAAGTCCGCCGGGCCTTAGGGGAAAAACTGTTTTTT. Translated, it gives CASSQVRRALGEKLFF.

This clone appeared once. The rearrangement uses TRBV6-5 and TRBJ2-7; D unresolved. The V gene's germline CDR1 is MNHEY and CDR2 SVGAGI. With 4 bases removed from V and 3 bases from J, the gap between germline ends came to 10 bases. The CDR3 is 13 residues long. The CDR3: CASSSINYYEQYF. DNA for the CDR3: TGTGCCAGCAGTTCCATTAACTACTACGAGCAGTACTTC.

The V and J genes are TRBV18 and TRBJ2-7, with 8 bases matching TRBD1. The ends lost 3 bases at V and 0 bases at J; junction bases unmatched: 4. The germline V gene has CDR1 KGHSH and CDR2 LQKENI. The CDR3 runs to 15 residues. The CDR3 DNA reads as TGTGCCAGCTCACCCCCGACAGGGGACTCCTACGAGCAGTACTTC. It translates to CASSPPTGDSYEQYF.

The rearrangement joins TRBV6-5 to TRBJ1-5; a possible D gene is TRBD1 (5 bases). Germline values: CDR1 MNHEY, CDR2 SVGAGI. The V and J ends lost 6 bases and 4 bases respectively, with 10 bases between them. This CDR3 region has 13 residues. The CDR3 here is CASRRGVNQPQHF. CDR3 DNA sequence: TGTGCCAGCAGGAGGGGAGTAAATCAGCCCCAGCATTTT.

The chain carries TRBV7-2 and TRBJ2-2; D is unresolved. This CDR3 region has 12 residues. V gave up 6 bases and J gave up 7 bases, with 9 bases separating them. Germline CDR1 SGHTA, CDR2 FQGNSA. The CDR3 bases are TGTGCCAGCAGTTACCTTCGCGGGGAGCTGTTTTTT. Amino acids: CASSYLRGELFF.

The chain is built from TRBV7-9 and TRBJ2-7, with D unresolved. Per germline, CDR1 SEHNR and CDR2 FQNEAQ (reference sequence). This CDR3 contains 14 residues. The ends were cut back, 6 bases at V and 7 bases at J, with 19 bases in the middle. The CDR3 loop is CASSPAYSFGEQYF. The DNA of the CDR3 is TGTGCCAGCAGTCCCGCCTACAGCTTCGGGGAGCAGTACTTC.

CDR3 sequence: CASSIGGRGQETQYF. In DNA, the CDR3 is TGTGCCAGTAGTATCGGAGGGCGGGGCCAAGAGACCCAGTACTTC. The V call is TRBV19, the J call TRBJ2-5; perhaps TRBD2 as D (6 bases). The CDR3 consists of 15 residues. Germline V gene sequence: CDR1 LNHDA, CDR2 SQIVND (reference sequence). V was pared by 3 bases and J by 1 base, with 12 bases between.

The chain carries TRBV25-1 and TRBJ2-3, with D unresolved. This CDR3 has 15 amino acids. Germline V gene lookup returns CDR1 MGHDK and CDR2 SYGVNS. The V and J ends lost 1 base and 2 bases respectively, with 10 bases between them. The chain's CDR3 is CASSESPTPTDTQYF. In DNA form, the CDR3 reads TGTGCCAGCAGTGAATCCCCAACGCCCACAGATACGCAGTATTTT. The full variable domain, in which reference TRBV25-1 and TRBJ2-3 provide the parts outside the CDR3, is EADIYQTPRYLVIGTGKKITLECSQTMGHDKMYWYQQDPGMELHLIHYSYGVNSTEKGDLSSESTVSRIRTEHFPLTLESARPSHTSQYLCASSESPTPTDTQYFGPGTRLTVL.

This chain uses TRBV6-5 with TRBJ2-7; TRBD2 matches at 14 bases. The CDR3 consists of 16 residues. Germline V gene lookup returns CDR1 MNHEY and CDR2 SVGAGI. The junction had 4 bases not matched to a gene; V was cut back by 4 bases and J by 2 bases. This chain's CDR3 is CASSSGLAGDPYEQYF. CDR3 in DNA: TGTGCCAGCAGTTCGGGACTAGCGGGAGACCCCTACGAGCAGTACTTC.

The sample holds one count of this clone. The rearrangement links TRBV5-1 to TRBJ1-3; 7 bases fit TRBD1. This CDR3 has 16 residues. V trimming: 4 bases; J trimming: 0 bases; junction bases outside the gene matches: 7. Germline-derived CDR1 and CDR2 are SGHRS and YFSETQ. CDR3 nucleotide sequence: TGCGCCAGCAGCACGACAGGGCCCGCCTCTGGAAACACCATATATTTT. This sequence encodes CASSTTGPASGNTIYF.

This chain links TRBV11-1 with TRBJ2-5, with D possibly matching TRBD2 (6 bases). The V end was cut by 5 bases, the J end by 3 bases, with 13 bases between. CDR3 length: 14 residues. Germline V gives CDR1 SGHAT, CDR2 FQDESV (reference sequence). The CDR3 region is CASSHGGKKETQYF. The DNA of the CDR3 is TGTGCCAGCAGCCATGGGGGGAAAAAAGAGACCCAGTACTTC.

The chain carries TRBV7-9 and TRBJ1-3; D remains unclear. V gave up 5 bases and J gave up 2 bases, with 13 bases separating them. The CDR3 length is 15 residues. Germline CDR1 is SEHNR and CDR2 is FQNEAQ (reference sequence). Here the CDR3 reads CASSPNNPAGNTIYF. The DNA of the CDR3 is TGTGCCAGCAGCCCAAACAATCCCGCTGGAAACACCATATATTTT.

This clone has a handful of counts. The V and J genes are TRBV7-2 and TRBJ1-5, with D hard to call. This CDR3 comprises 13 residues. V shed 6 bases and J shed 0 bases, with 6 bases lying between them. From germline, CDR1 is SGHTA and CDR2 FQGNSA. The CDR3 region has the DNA TGTGCCAGCAGTCAATATAGCAATCAGCCCCAGCATTTT. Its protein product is CASSQYSNQPQHF.

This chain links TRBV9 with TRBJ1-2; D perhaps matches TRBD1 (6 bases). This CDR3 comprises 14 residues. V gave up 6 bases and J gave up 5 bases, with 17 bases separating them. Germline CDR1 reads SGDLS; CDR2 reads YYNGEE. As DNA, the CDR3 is TGTGCCAGCAACCCCCGCGGGGGCCATTATGGCTACACCTTC. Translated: CASNPRGGHYGYTF.

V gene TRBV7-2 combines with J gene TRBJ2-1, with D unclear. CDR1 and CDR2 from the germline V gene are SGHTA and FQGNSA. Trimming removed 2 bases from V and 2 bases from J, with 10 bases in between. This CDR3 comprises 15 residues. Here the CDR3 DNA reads TGTGCCAGCAGCTTATCGCAGGCAACCTACAATGAGCAGTTCTTC. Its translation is CASSLSQATYNEQFF.

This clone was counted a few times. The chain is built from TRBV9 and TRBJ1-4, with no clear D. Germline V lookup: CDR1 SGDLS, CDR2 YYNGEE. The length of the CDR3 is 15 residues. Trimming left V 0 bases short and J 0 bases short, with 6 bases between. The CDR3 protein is CASSVVGTTNEKLFF. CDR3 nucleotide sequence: TGTGCCAGCAGCGTAGTCGGGACAACTAATGAAAAACTGTTTTTT.

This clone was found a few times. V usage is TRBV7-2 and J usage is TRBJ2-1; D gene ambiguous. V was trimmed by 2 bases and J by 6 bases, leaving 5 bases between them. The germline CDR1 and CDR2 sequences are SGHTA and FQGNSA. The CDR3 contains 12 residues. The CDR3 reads CASSLSGNEQFF. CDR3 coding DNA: TGTGCCAGCAGCTTATCAGGCAATGAGCAGTTCTTC.

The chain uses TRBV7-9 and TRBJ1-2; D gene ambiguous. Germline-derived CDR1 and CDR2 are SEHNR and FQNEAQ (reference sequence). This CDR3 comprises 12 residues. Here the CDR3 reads CAAGRANYGYTF. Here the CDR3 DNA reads TGTGCGGCGGGAAGAGCTAACTATGGCTACACCTTC.

Here the CDR3 DNA reads TGTGCCAGCAGCCGTCTAGAGACCCAAGAGACCCAGTACTTC. Its protein is CASSRLETQETQYF. The rearrangement joins TRBV5-4 to TRBJ2-5; D is unclear. Trimming took 4 bases from V and 1 from J, leaving 11 bases between them. Germline values: CDR1 SGHNT, CDR2 YYREEE (reference sequence). The CDR3 has 14 amino acids.

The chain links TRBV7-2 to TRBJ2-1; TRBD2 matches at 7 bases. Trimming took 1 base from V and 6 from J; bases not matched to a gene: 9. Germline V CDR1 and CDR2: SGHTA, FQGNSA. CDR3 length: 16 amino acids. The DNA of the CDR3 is TGTGCCAGCAGCTTAGTTAGACTAGCAGGGTCCAATGAGCAGTTCTTC. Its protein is CASSLVRLAGSNEQFF.

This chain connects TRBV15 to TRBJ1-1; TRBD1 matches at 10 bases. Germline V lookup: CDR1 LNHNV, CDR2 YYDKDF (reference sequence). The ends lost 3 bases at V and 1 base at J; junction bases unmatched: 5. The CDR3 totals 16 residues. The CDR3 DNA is TGTGCCACCAGCAGGAAAGACAGGGGGCAGAACACTGAAGCTTTCTTT. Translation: CATSRKDRGQNTEAFF. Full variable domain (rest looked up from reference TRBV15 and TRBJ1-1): DAMVIQNPRYQVTQFGKPVTLSCSQTLNHNVMYWYQQKSSQAPKLLFHYYDKDFNNEADTPDNFQSRRPNTSFCFLDIRSPGLGDTAMYLCATSRKDRGQNTEAFFGQGTRLTVV.

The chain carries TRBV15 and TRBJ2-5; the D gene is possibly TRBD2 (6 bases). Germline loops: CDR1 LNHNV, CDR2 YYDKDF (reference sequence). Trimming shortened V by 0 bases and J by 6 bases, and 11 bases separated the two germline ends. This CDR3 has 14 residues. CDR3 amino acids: CATSRDRAGKTQYF. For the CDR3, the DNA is TGTGCCACCAGCAGAGATAGGGCGGGGAAGACCCAGTACTTC.

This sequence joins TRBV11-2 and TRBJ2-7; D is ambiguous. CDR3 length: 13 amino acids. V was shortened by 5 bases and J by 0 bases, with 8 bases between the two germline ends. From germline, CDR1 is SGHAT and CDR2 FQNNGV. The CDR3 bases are TGTGCCAGCAGCATTGGCTACTCCTACGAGCAGTACTTC. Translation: CASSIGYSYEQYF.

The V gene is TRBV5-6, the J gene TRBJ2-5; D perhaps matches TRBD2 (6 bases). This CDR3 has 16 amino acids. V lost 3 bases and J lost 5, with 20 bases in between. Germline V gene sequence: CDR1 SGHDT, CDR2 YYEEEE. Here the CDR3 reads CASSSSSVAGFETQYF. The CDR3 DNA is TGTGCCAGCAGCTCAAGCTCAGTGGCGGGGTTTGAGACCCAGTACTTC.

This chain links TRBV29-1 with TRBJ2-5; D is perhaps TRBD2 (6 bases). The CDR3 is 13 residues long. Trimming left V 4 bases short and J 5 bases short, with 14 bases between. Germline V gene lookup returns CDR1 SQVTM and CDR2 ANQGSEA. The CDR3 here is CSVGWGERETQYF. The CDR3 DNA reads TGCAGCGTTGGCTGGGGGGAGCGGGAGACCCAGTACTTC.

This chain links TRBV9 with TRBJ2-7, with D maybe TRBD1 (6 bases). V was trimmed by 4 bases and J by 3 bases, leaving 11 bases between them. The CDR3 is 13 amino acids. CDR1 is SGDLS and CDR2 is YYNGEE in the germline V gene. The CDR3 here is CASSTGTGYEQYF. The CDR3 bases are TGTGCCAGCAGCACAGGGACGGGCTACGAGCAGTACTTC.

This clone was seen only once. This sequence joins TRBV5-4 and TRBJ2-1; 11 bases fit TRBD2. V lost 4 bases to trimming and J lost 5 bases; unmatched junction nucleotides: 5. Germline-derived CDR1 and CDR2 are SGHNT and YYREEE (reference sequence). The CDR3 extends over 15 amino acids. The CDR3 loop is CASSPSGRTNNEQFF. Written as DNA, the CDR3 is TGTGCCAGCAGCCCTAGCGGGAGGACCAACAATGAGCAGTTCTTC. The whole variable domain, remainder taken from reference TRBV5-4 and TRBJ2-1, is ETGVTQSPTHLIKTRGQQVTLRCSSQSGHNTVSWYQQALGQGPQFIFQYYREEENGRGNFPPRFSGLQFPNYSSELNVNALELDDSALYLCASSPSGRTNNEQFFGPGTRLTVL.

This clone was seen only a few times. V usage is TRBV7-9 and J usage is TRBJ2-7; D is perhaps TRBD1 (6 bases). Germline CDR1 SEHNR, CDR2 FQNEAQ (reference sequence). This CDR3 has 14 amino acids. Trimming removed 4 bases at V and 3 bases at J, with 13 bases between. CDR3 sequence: CASSSTGLVYEQYF. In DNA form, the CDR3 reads TGTGCCAGCAGCTCGACAGGCTTAGTCTACGAGCAGTACTTC.